These T cell receptor beta chains were read from a single sample in a study of Tregs in tolerant kidney transplant recipients. Here immunoSEQ multiplex PCR was the method, and the copy in TCRdb shows in-frame clones only, minus some. Among about 120,000 clones listed, around nine tenths were seen once. The sample was CD4+ T cells from blood. Every receptor here comes from a human donor in good health. Each CDR3 is given with its conserved first and last residue. The D gene is left open where the match is weak. Clone size, where shown, is once, few, many, or a class for clones that have expanded.

few	TRBJ2-5	TRBD2	TRBV5-1	CASSLERGQETQYF	TGCGCCAGCAGCTTGGAGCGGGGACAAGAGACCCAGTACTTC
NA	TRBJ2-1	TRBD1	TRBV11-2	CASSADRGYNEQFF	TGTGCCAGCAGCGCCGACAGGGGGTACAATGAGCAGTTCTTC
NA	TRBJ2-3	TRBD2	TRBV25-1	CASSGGLAGVSDTQYF	TGTGCCAGCAGTGGGGGACTAGCGGGAGTCTCAGATACGCAGTATTTT
NA	TRBJ1-2	TRBD1	TRBV10-3	CAISESVQGNGYTF	TGTGCCATCAGTGAGTCGGTACAGGGGAATGGCTACACCTTC
NA	TRBJ2-5	TRBD2	TRBV7-8	CASSFGLAGVVKTQYF	TGTGCCAGCAGTTTTGGACTAGCGGGAGTGGTGAAGACCCAGTACTTC
NA	TRBJ2-2	TRBD1	TRBV18	CASSPPWTGVGTGELFF	TGTGCCAGCTCACCACCTTGGACAGGGGTGGGCACCGGGGAGCTGTTTTTT
NA	TRBJ1-5	NA	TRBV15	CATSRRGGGPQHF	TGTGCCACCAGCAGACGGGGCGGGGGGCCCCAGCATTTT
NA	TRBJ2-7	TRBD1	TRBV5-6	CASSQPGTGKNEQYF	TGTGCCAGCAGTCAGCCCGGGACAGGGAAAAACGAGCAGTACTTC
NA	TRBJ2-1	NA	TRBV6-5	CASSPPTYNEQFF	TGTGCCAGCAGCCCCCCCACCTACAATGAGCAGTTCTTC
NA	TRBJ2-7	NA	TRBV29-1	CSVGGELGVEQYF	TGCAGCGTTGGCGGCGAACTCGGTGTCGAGCAGTACTTC
NA	TRBJ1-1	TRBD1	TRBV27	CASSWDRFMTEAFF	TGTGCCAGCAGCTGGGACAGGTTTATGACTGAAGCTTTCTTT
NA	TRBJ1-1	NA	TRBV7-9	CASSHRQGAVTEAFF	TGTGCCAGCAGCCACCGTCAGGGTGCCGTCACTGAAGCTTTCTTT
NA	TRBJ2-3	NA	TRBV7-2	CASSLSQSTDTQYF	TGTGCCAGCAGCTTGTCCCAAAGCACAGATACGCAGTATTTT
once	TRBJ2-3	TRBD1	TRBV5-1	CASSLTLLQGGADTQYF	TGCGCCAGCAGCTTGACTCTCTTACAGGGGGGAGCAGATACGCAGTATTTT
NA	TRBJ1-5	NA	TRBV5-8	CASSLATHQPQHF	TGTGCCAGCAGCTTGGCGACCCATCAGCCCCAGCATTTT
NA	TRBJ2-5	NA	TRBV5-1	CASSLDGGEGQETQYF	TGCGCCAGCAGCTTGGATGGGGGAGAGGGTCAAGAGACCCAGTACTTC
NA	TRBJ1-2	TRBD1	TRBV18	CAGGEGQNYGYTF	TGTGCCGGGGGCGAGGGACAGAACTATGGCTACACCTTC
NA	TRBJ2-2	NA	TRBV20-1	CSAIVLGELFF	TGCAGTGCTATCGTCCTCGGGGAGCTGTTTTTT
NA	TRBJ1-1	NA	TRBV10-3	CAISETANTEAFF	TGTGCCATCAGTGAGACTGCGAACACTGAAGCTTTCTTT
NA	TRBJ2-4	NA	TRBV19	CASSISGGQGFILAKNIQYF	TGTGCCAGTAGTATATCGGGGGGCCAGGGCTTCATACTAGCCAAAAACATTCAGTACTTC
NA	TRBJ1-3	NA	TRBV18	CASSSRGPPGNTIYF	TGTGCCAGCTCTTCACGGGGACCCCCCGGAAACACCATATATTTT
once	TRBJ2-7	NA	TRBV28	CASSLSLSGESYEQYF	TGTGCCAGCAGTTTAAGCCTCTCAGGGGAATCCTACGAGCAGTACTTC
once	TRBJ2-2	NA	TRBV27	CASSLNRRTGELFF	TGTGCCAGCAGTTTGAACAGGAGAACCGGGGAGCTGTTTTTT
NA	TRBJ2-5	TRBD1	TRBV2	CASSVRGRGETQYF	TGTGCCAGCAGTGTCAGGGGGAGAGGAGAGACCCAGTACTTC
once	TRBJ2-3	NA	TRBV6-5	CASSWGMTADTQYF	TGTGCCAGCAGTTGGGGGATGACAGCCGATACGCAGTATTTT
NA	TRBJ2-7	TRBD1	TRBV10-2	CASRNAGQGNEQYF	TGCGCCAGCAGAAACGCGGGACAGGGAAACGAGCAGTACTTC
NA	TRBJ2-5	TRBD2	TRBV11-2	CASSLRLAGGRETQYF	TGTGCCAGCAGCTTGCGACTAGCGGGAGGGCGTGAGACCCAGTACTTC
NA	TRBJ2-3	NA	TRBV2	CASSDRGDTQYF	TGTGCCAGCAGTGATAGAGGAGATACGCAGTATTTT
NA	TRBJ2-3	NA	TRBV29-1	CSVGASGTDTQYF	TGCAGCGTTGGGGCTAGCGGCACAGATACGCAGTATTTT
few	TRBJ2-3	NA	TRBV2	CASSEGGTSTDTQYF	TGTGCCAGCAGTGAGGGCGGGACTAGCACAGATACGCAGTATTTT
NA	TRBJ2-7	NA	TRBV2	CASSEVGGGSYEQYF	TGTGCCAGCAGTGAAGTAGGGGGAGGGTCGTACGAGCAGTACTTC
NA	TRBJ2-1	NA	TRBV19	CASGIGVWDNEQFF	TGTGCCAGTGGAATCGGCGTTTGGGACAATGAGCAGTTCTTC
NA	TRBJ1-1	TRBD1	TRBV7-3	CASSLTGTGVNTEAFF	TGTGCCAGCAGCTTAACCGGGACAGGGGTGAACACTGAAGCTTTCTTT
NA	TRBJ2-5	TRBD2	TRBV19	CASSAGGSGLETQYF	TGTGCCAGTAGTGCGGGGGGGTCGGGACTAGAGACCCAGTACTTC
NA	TRBJ1-1	NA	TRBV5-1	CASTSGTANTEAFF	TGCGCCAGCACCTCCGGGACGGCGAACACTGAAGCTTTCTTT
NA	TRBJ1-2	NA	TRBV2	CASSEQGNNYGYTF	TGTGCCAGCAGTGAACAGGGGAATAACTATGGCTACACCTTC
NA	TRBJ1-1	NA	TRBV12-1	CASSSGTGVSAEAFF	TGTGCCAGCAGCTCCGGGACAGGGGTTAGCGCTGAAGCTTTCTTT
NA	TRBJ1-2	NA	TRBV9	CASSVQTGNYGYTF	TGTGCCAGCAGCGTTCAGACGGGAAACTATGGCTACACCTTC
once	TRBJ1-1	NA	TRBV19	CASSRLTVNTEAFF	TGTGCCAGTAGCCGTTTAACAGTGAACACTGAAGCTTTCTTT
NA	TRBJ2-1	TRBD2	TRBV7-3	CASSLTSGGLPRKQFF	TGTGCCAGCAGCTTGACTAGCGGGGGGTTACCTCGAAAGCAGTTCTTC
NA	TRBJ2-2	NA	TRBV6-5	CASSPIGPPGELFF	TGTGCCAGCAGCCCCATAGGGCCCCCCGGGGAGCTGTTTTTT
NA	TRBJ1-2	TRBD1	TRBV18	CASSPYDRDVYGYTF	TGTGCCAGCTCACCTTACGACAGGGATGTTTATGGCTACACCTTC
NA	TRBJ2-4	TRBD2	TRBV7-6	CASSSGAGGGNIQYF	TGTGCCAGCAGCTCGGGGGCGGGAGGAGGGAACATTCAGTACTTC
NA	TRBJ2-2	NA	TRBV10-1	CASSEATTNTGELFF	TGCGCCAGCAGTGAGGCGACTACCAACACCGGGGAGCTGTTTTTT
NA	TRBJ2-7	NA	TRBV6-1	CASSGTAYEQYF	TGTGCCAGCAGTGGGACAGCCTACGAGCAGTACTTC
NA	TRBJ2-5	NA	TRBV2	CASSEEVGSETQYF	TGTGCCAGCAGTGAAGAAGTGGGAAGTGAGACCCAGTACTTC
NA	TRBJ1-5	TRBD1	TRBV7-9	CASSLGAGGGGQPQHF	TGTGCCAGCAGCTTAGGGGCGGGAGGGGGCGGCCAGCCCCAGCATTTT
few	TRBJ2-7	NA	TRBV18	CASSPRGEQYF	TGTGCCAGCTCACCGAGGGGCGAGCAGTACTTC
NA	TRBJ2-7	NA	TRBV30	CAWRSSPYEQYF	TGTGCCTGGAGAAGCTCTCCCTACGAGCAGTACTTC
NA	TRBJ2-7	NA	TRBV6-1	CASRRGSQFYEQYF	TGTGCCAGCAGGAGGGGCAGTCAATTCTACGAGCAGTACTTC
NA	TRBJ2-7	NA	TRBV7-2	CASSPLGRSSYF	TGTGCCAGCAGCCCCCTGGGCAGGAGTTCTTACTTC
NA	TRBJ1-2	TRBD1	TRBV2	CASRWDSSNYGYTF	TGTGCCAGCAGATGGGACAGCTCCAACTATGGCTACACCTTC
NA	TRBJ1-2	TRBD1	TRBV5-4	CASSTPTGDYGYTF	TGTGCCAGCAGCACACCGACAGGGGACTATGGCTACACCTTC
NA	TRBJ1-1	NA	TRBV10-3	CASRSPGSPNTEAFF	TGCGCCAGCAGATCACCCGGGTCCCCTAACACTGAAGCTTTCTTT
NA	TRBJ1-2	NA	TRBV7-9	CASSFGPEGGYTF	TGTGCCAGCAGCTTCGGCCCGGAAGGTGGCTACACCTTC